This TCR beta chain appears in the sequencing data of a study of blood T cell repertoires in COVID-19. For the study at large: Donors in the United States, Italy and Spain gave samples during acute or convalescent COVID-19.

The CDR3 is 15 residues long. Germline V CDR1 and CDR2: SEHNR, FQNEAQ (reference sequence). The junction had 7 bases not matched to a gene; V was cut back by 5 bases and J by 3 bases. Here immunoSEQ multiplex PCR was the method, and the copy in TCRdb shows in-frame clones only, minus some. The sample yields 100,000 or so clones, 80% seen once. The sample taken for sequencing was peripheral blood. This sequence originates from a human donor in a cohort sampled during active COVID-19. The gene calls are TRBV7-9 and TRBJ1-5; 7 bases fit TRBD1. This CDR3 is CASSLTGALNQPQHF. CDR3 nucleotides: TGTGCCAGCAGCCTTACAGGGGCCCTCAATCAGCCCCAGCATTTT.